Listed below are T cell receptor beta chains from one sample, sequenced in a study of vaccination effects on CD4 cells after COVID-19. Their recognized antigens are unknown. Sequencing used immunoSEQ multiplex PCR; TCRdb keeps in-frame clones, though not all of them. The repertoire holds approximately 87,000 clones, with approximately 74% as singletons. Sequencing was performed on CD4+ T cells from PBMCs cultured with HCoV-229E spike peptides, taken before COVID-19 vaccination. The receptor set was obtained from a human donor who received a COVID-19 vaccine. Each CDR3 is given with its conserved first and last residue. A D gene is named only where the DNA matches it firmly. A clone size is listed for some rows: how often the clone was seen (once, few, many), or a class if it is expanded.

j_call v_call clone_size d_call cdr3_aa cdr3_nt
TRBJ2-5 TRBV29-1 . . CSVDSQETQYF TGCAGCGTCGACAGTCAAGAGACCCAGTACTTC
TRBJ2-3 TRBV9 once . CASSASRGLTDTQYF TGTGCCAGCAGCGCTTCCAGGGGATTAACAGATACGCAGTATTTT
TRBJ2-2 TRBV24-1 . . CATSDTITNTGELFF TGTGCCACCAGTGATACCATTACGAACACCGGGGAGCTGTTTTTT
TRBJ2-2 TRBV3-1/TRBV3-2 . . CASSLRAVNTGELFF TGTGCCAGCAGCCTACGGGCAGTGAACACCGGGGAGCTGTTTTTT
TRBJ2-3 TRBV4-1 . TRBD1 CASSYDRGLTDTQYF TGCGCCAGCAGCTACGACAGGGGGCTCACAGATACGCAGTATTTT
TRBJ2-3 TRBV9 . . CASSVRGISTDTQYF TGTGCCAGCAGCGTACGGGGCATTAGCACAGATACGCAGTATTTT
TRBJ2-6 TRBV28 . . CASSILDASGANVLTF TGTGCCAGCAGTATCCTGGACGCGTCTGGGGCCAACGTCCTGACTTTC
TRBJ1-4 TRBV19 . TRBD1 CASNSGTGYEKLFF TGTGCCAGTAATTCCGGGACAGGGTATGAAAAACTGTTTTTT
TRBJ1-4 TRBV5-1 . . CASSLEPQGENEKLFF TGCGCCAGCAGCTTGGAGCCACAGGGCGAGAATGAAAAACTGTTTTTT
TRBJ1-1 TRBV7-2 . . CASSLTYGEAFF TGTGCCAGCAGCTTAACGTATGGTGAAGCTTTCTTT
TRBJ1-1 TRBV12-3/TRBV12-4 . . CASSLRGNTEAFF TGTGCCAGCAGCCTCAGGGGGAACACTGAAGCTTTCTTT